The 4 T cell receptor beta chains given below trace back to one sample, sequenced in a study of blood T cell repertoires in COVID-19. Libraries were prepared by immunoSEQ multiplex PCR; TCRdb keeps only in-frame clonotypes and omits some of them. The table includes 40,000 to 50,000 clones, about 86% detected once. Input material: PBMCs or T cells enriched from blood (not recorded which). The receptors shown here come from a woman aged 50 to 60 who had recovered from COVID-19.

The chain is built from TRBV5-1 and TRBJ1-4; the D gene is possibly TRBD1 (6 bases). The V and J ends lost 0 bases and 0 bases respectively, with 15 bases between them. Germline-derived CDR1 and CDR2 are SGHRS and YFSETQ. The CDR3 extends over 18 amino acids. CDR3 bases: TGCGCCAGCAGCTTGGATGGGGGCCTTTACGCAACTAATGAAAAACTGTTTTTT. Amino acids: CASSLDGGLYATNEKLFF.

The rearrangement links TRBV6-4 to TRBJ2-5, with D possibly matching TRBD1 (6 bases). CDR3 size: 14 residues. The V end lost 9 bases, the J end lost 9 bases, and 23 bases lay between the germline ends. Per the germline V gene, CDR1 is MRHNA and CDR2 is SNTAGT. CDR3 loop: CARLRDITKRAQYF. CDR3 sequence (DNA): TGTGCCAGACTCCGGGACATAACCAAGAGGGCCCAGTACTTC.

The CDR3 DNA is TGTGCCAGCAGCCCGGATGCAGGGGGCTACACTGAAGCTTTCTTT. The encoded protein is CASSPDAGGYTEAFF. The chain joins TRBV9 to TRBJ1-1; 8 nucleotides agree with TRBD1. The J segment lost 3 bases and the V segment lost 4 bases, leaving 8 bases of the junction unmatched. From germline, CDR1 is SGDLS and CDR2 YYNGEE. The CDR3 spans 15 residues.

V gene TRBV3-1 (or the pseudogene TRBV3-2) combines with J gene TRBJ2-1; 10 positions agree with TRBD2. The CDR3 loop spans 17 amino acids. Germline V gene data show CDR1 as LGHDT and CDR2 as YNNKEL (reference sequence). Trimming at V came to 5 bases and at J to 6 bases, leaving 13 bases not matched to a gene. CDR3 nucleotides: TGTGCCAGCAGCAATCCCCCGCTAGCGGGAGTCAGCAATGAGCAGTTCTTC. It yields the protein CASSNPPLAGVSNEQFF.